The 21 T cell receptor beta chains listed next were all sequenced from one sample in a study of OX40 agonist ivuxolimab in advanced cancers. Produced via immunoSEQ multiplex PCR; TCRdb's table is partial and in-frame only. The data hold approximately 46,000 clones, with about 87% observed a single time. Sequencing used CD4+ or CD8+ T cells sorted from blood, obtained in a trial of the OX40 agonist ivuxolimab. These receptors all stem from an adult with an advanced solid tumor such as melanoma, head and neck, liver or kidney cancer.

The V call is TRBV4-1, the J call TRBJ2-7, with TRBD1 as a possible D gene (5 bases). In germline, CDR1 is MGHRA, CDR2 YSYEKL. Trimming took off 4 bases at V and 3 bases at J, with 10 bases between the two ends. The CDR3 consists of 13 residues. CDR3 in amino acids: CASSPVQGYEQYF. DNA for the CDR3: TGCGCCAGCAGCCCCGTCCAGGGCTACGAGCAGTACTTC.

The rearrangement links TRBV7-2 to TRBJ2-2, with 10 bases identical to TRBD2. Losses at the gene ends were 0 bases for V and 2 bases for J; bases not matched to a gene: 6. CDR3 size: 18 residues. CDR1 and CDR2 from the germline V gene are SGHTA and FQGNSA. As DNA, the CDR3 is TGTGCCAGCAGCTTAGCGCCCCTAGCGGGGGATAACACCGGGGAGCTGTTTTTT. It translates to CASSLAPLAGDNTGELFF. The variable domain in full, completed from reference TRBV7-2 and TRBJ2-2, reads GAGVSQSPSNKVTEKGKDVELRCDPISGHTALYWYRQSLGQGLEFLIYFQGNSAPDKSGLPSDRFSAERTGGSVSTLTIQRTQQEDSAVYLCASSLAPLAGDNTGELFFGEGSRLTVL.

This chain links TRBV6-4 with TRBJ2-1, with 8 bases aligning to TRBD2. The CDR3 has 14 residues. J lost 8 bases, V lost 6 bases, and 9 bases had no gene match. Looked up from germline, CDR1 is MRHNA and CDR2 is SNTAGT. CDR3 bases: TGTGCCAGCAGGGAGGTAGCGGGAAGGGATGAGCAGTTCTTC. This encodes CASREVAGRDEQFF.

This clone is labeled as medium-sized (0.01 to 0.1%). This rearrangement joins TRBV4-3 to TRBJ2-1; the match to TRBD2 covers 8 bases. The germline gives CDR1 LGHNA, CDR2 YSLEER. The trim removed 4 bases at V and 7 bases at J, leaving 6 bases unmatched. The CDR3 has 14 amino acids. The CDR3 DNA follows: TGCGCCAGCAGCCTGGGACTAGGAGAGAATGAGCAGTTCTTC. Translated: CASSLGLGENEQFF.

This clone was recorded only once. The gene calls are TRBV6-5 and TRBJ2-1; no reliable D call. The CDR3 runs to 12 residues. The germline V gene encodes CDR1 MNHEY and CDR2 SVGAGI. The V and J ends lost 8 bases and 8 bases respectively, with 13 bases between them. Written as DNA, the CDR3 is TGTGCCAGCGGGTGGGTCTCTGATGAGCAGTTCTTC. Its translation is CASGWVSDEQFF.

This chain joins TRBV7-2 and TRBJ2-7; D perhaps matches TRBD2 (5 bases). Germline values: CDR1 SGHTA, CDR2 FQGNSA. The CDR3 loop spans 16 amino acids. V was clipped by 1 base and J by 0 bases, with 13 bases between them. The CDR3 spells CASSLVGRESSYEQYF. CDR3 DNA: TGTGCCAGCAGCTTAGTTGGGAGAGAAAGCTCCTACGAGCAGTACTTC.

The CDR3 DNA reads TGTGCCAGCAGTAAGCGGACAGGGGACGGTCAGCCCCAGCATTTT. Protein product: CASSKRTGDGQPQHF. The chain couples TRBV6-1 to TRBJ1-5, with 9 bases identical to TRBD1. The CDR3 consists of 15 residues. The germline V gene encodes CDR1 MNHNS and CDR2 SASEGT. With V trimmed by 5 bases and J by 6 bases, 8 bases remained unmatched.

This chain uses TRBV30 with TRBJ2-3; 9 nucleotides align to TRBD2. Germline V gene lookup returns CDR1 GTSNPN and CDR2 SVGIG (reference sequence). CDR3 length equals 18 residues. Germline trimming cut 2 bases from V and 3 bases from J; bases unmatched to any gene: 15. The CDR3 DNA follows: TGTGCCTGGAGTCGAGGACTAGCGCAACTAGTTGGGACAGATACGCAGTATTTT. It is translated as CAWSRGLAQLVGTDTQYF.

The V and J genes are TRBV10-1 and TRBJ2-5, with a possible D match to TRBD2 (6 bases). From germline, CDR1 is WNHNN and CDR2 SYGVQD (reference sequence). CDR3 length: 19 amino acids. With 0 bases removed from V and 5 bases from J, the gap between germline ends came to 25 bases. DNA of the CDR3: TGCGCCAGCAGTGAGTCGCCGGCCGAGCTAGCCCCGGCGGGGGAGACCCAGTACTTC. Translating gives CASSESPAELAPAGETQYF.

The rearrangement uses TRBV29-1 and TRBJ2-1, with 7 bases lining up with TRBD1. Germline loops: CDR1 SQVTM, CDR2 ANQGSEA. V shed 1 base and J 4 bases; nucleotides not matched to a gene: 4. This CDR3 has 14 residues. In nucleotides, the CDR3 is TGCAGCGTTGAAGGTGGACAGGAATACAATGAGCAGTTCTTC. Translation gives CSVEGGQEYNEQFF.

J is TRBJ1-3 and V is TRBV9; perhaps TRBD1 as D (5 bases). The V gene lost 2 bases and the J gene lost 0 bases, with 15 bases spanning the gap. Germline lookup yields CDR1 SGDLS and CDR2 YYNGEE. This CDR3 is built from 17 residues. The CDR3 sequence: CASSVALTVSSGNTIYF. In nucleotides, the CDR3 is TGTGCCAGCAGCGTTGCATTGACAGTTAGCTCTGGAAACACCATATATTTT.

Of note for this clone: Other DNA sequences in the same sample also yield this CDR3. J is TRBJ2-7 and V is TRBV27; 7 nucleotides line up with TRBD2. Germline CDR1 is MNHEY and CDR2 is SMNVEV (reference sequence). The CDR3 runs to 13 residues. J lost 3 bases, V lost 3 bases, and 2 bases had no gene match. CDR3 region: CASSFASGYEQYF. The CDR3 DNA reads TGTGCCAGCAGTTTTGCTAGCGGCTACGAGCAGTACTTC.

This chain links TRBV4-1 with TRBJ2-7, with a weak D call TRBD2 (6 bases). The CDR3 is 15 amino acids. The germline V and J ends were trimmed by 0 bases and 5 bases, with 14 bases remaining between them. The germline CDR1 and CDR2 sequences are MGHRA and YSYEKL. CDR3 DNA sequence: TGCGCCAGCAGCCAAGAGCTAGGGCGGAGGGACGAGCAGTACTTC. Protein product: CASSQELGRRDEQYF.

This chain connects TRBV14 to TRBJ1-2, with a tentative D call TRBD1 (5 bases). CDR3 length equals 16 residues. CDR1 is SGHDN and CDR2 is FVKESK in the germline V gene. Trimming removed 0 bases at V and 6 bases at J, with 17 bases between. This CDR3 is CASSQDRSGRSDGYTF. As DNA, the CDR3 is TGTGCCAGCAGCCAAGATCGTTCAGGGCGATCGGATGGCTACACCTTC.

CDR3: CASSLTMNTEAFF. CDR3 nucleotides: TGTGCCAGCAGCCTGACAATGAACACTGAAGCTTTCTTT. The chain employs TRBV5-8 and TRBJ1-1, with no clear D. Deletions cut 4 bases from V and 0 bases from J, with 7 bases between. The germline V gene encodes CDR1 SGHTS and CDR2 YDEGEE. The CDR3 spans 13 residues.

On this clone: One junction end disagrees with the germline gene, perhaps due to a read error. V and J are TRBV27 and TRBJ1-2; 11 nucleotides line up with TRBD1. CDR1 MNHEY and CDR2 SMNVEV come from the germline V gene (reference sequence). This CDR3 is 16 amino acids long. CDR3 coding DNA: TGTGCCAGCAGCCTAGAGGGCTCGGGACAGGGGGTCGGCTACGCCTTC. Its translation: CASSLEGSGQGVGYAF.

The chain has TRBV4-2 and TRBJ2-2; 9 bases are a match to TRBD2. Per the germline V gene, CDR1 is LGHNA and CDR2 is YNFKEQ. The CDR3 runs 18 residues. V gave up 4 bases and J gave up 4 bases; unmatched junction bases: 13. For the CDR3, the DNA is TGTGCCAGCAGCCCTCGGGACGGCGGGGGGGGAAGCACCGGGGAGCTGTTTTTT. It translates to CASSPRDGGGGSTGELFF.

The sample holds a few counts of this clone. This rearrangement joins TRBV7-6 to TRBJ2-5; either TRBD1 or TRBD2 may supply D (5 bases each). The CDR3 is 15 amino acids. The V and J ends lost 0 bases and 2 bases respectively, with 10 bases between them. The germline V gene encodes CDR1 SGHVS and CDR2 FNYEAQ. CDR3 residues: CASSLAGWGQETQYF. The CDR3 DNA is TGTGCCAGCAGCTTAGCGGGGTGGGGGCAAGAGACCCAGTACTTC.

This chain uses TRBV7-9 with TRBJ1-2; a possible D gene is TRBD1 (6 bases). In germline, CDR1 is SEHNR, CDR2 FQNEAQ (reference sequence). Trimming left V 4 bases short and J 0 bases short, with 12 bases between. This CDR3 region has 15 residues. In DNA form, the CDR3 reads TGTGCCAGCAGCTCCGAGGGGGGGCCTAACTATGGCTACACCTTC. Translating gives CASSSEGGPNYGYTF.

The genes are TRBV7-8 and TRBJ1-2; D uncertain. Per the germline V gene, CDR1 is SGHVS and CDR2 is FQNEAQ. CDR3 length: 11 amino acids. Trimming took off 4 bases at V and 8 bases at J, with 8 bases between the two ends. The CDR3 loop is CASSSGRGYTF. The CDR3, as DNA: TGTGCCAGCAGCTCTGGTCGCGGCTACACCTTC.

This clone was seen only a few times. Other DNA sequences within the sample encode an identical CDR3. The chain joins TRBV5-1 to TRBJ2-1; D unresolved. V lost 4 bases, J lost 5 bases, and 4 bases lay in between. The CDR3 is 11 amino acids. Germline CDR1 SGHRS, CDR2 YFSETQ. CDR3 in DNA: TGCGCCAGCAGCCCCAACAATGAGCAGTTCTTC. It translates to CASSPNNEQFF.